The clone carrying this TCR beta chain was found a few times. Using immunoSEQ multiplex PCR, the repertoire was profiled, and TCRdb retains in-frame clones only, with some absent. The data contain fewer than 70,000 clones, under 90% of them singletons. The data were obtained in a study of glioma-infiltrating T cells after dendritic cell vaccination. This sample's time point: after dendritic cell vaccination, including at tumor progression/relapse. The CDR3 is 17 amino acids. V lost 0 bases and J lost 1, with 14 bases in between. In germline, CDR1 is LGHNA, CDR2 YSLEER. This TCR derives from a human donor with glioblastoma. V usage is TRBV4-3 and J usage is TRBJ2-3; D might be TRBD2 (6 bases). Sample: blood, taken after dendritic cell vaccination. The DNA for the CDR3 is TGCGCCAGCAGCCAAGATCTGGGGGGAATAGGCACAGATACGCAGTATTTT. Its protein is CASSQDLGGIGTDTQYF.